One sample yielded the 8 T cell receptor beta chains listed below, sequenced in a study of post-analysis software for immune sequencing data. TCR beta cDNA libraries had unique molecular identifiers. TCRdb called the PCR reads again in MiXCR, with one record for every CDR3 protein. The sample shows under 200,000 distinct CDR3 sequences, approximately 35% of them seen only once. The material was blood, obtained after autologous hematopoietic stem cell transplantation. The receptors come from a girl between 5 and 17 years old with multiple sclerosis.

This clonotype was seen only a few times. The chain joins TRBV7-8 to TRBJ1-1; maybe TRBD1 (6 bases). The CDR3 has 16 amino acids. The ends were cut back, 0 bases at V and 0 bases at J, with 11 bases in the middle. Germline V gene lookup returns CDR1 SGHVS and CDR2 FQNEAQ. Written as DNA, the CDR3 is TGTGCCAGCAGCTTAGCGTTAGGACAGATGAACACTGAAGCTTTCTTT. Translation: CASSLALGQMNTEAFF.

The J gene is TRBJ2-1, the V gene TRBV3-1, with D possibly TRBD2 on 7 matching bases. V was pared by 0 bases and J by 6 bases, with 12 bases between. Germline CDR1 and CDR2: LGHDT and YNNKEL (reference sequence). The CDR3 totals 15 residues. In DNA, the CDR3 is TGTGCCAGCAGCCAAGAAATAGGGGGGGCCAATGAGCAGTTCTTC. It translates to CASSQEIGGANEQFF.

The rearrangement links TRBV24-1 to TRBJ2-1; weak D call: TRBD1 (5 bases). The CDR3 sequence is 14 residues long. The germline CDR1 and CDR2 sequences are KGHDR and SFDVKD. V lost 3 bases and J 7 bases, leaving 12 bases between the germline ends. CDR3 amino acids: CATSDVGALNEQFF. The CDR3, as DNA: TGTGCCACCAGTGATGTAGGGGCTCTGAATGAGCAGTTCTTC.

Remarks on this clonotype: A much larger clone lies a single base off, so this may be a read error. The chain is built from TRBV29-1 and TRBJ2-5; no reliable D call. The end of the DNA is better explained by TRBJ2-1, so the J call may be wrong. The CDR3 sequence is 16 residues long. Germline CDR1 reads SQVTM; CDR2 reads ANQGSEA. The CDR3 reads CSVDEVGGYTQETQFF. DNA of the CDR3: TGCAGCGTGGATGAGGTTGGCGGCTATACTCAAGAGACCCAGTTCTTC.

The chain combines TRBV7-9 with TRBJ1-1, with D uncertain. The length of the CDR3 is 12 residues. Germline-derived CDR1 and CDR2 are SEHNR and FQNEAQ (reference sequence). V was cut by 1 base and J by 8 bases, with 8 bases left in between. CDR3 protein: CASSLGSGEAFF. DNA of the CDR3: TGTGCCAGCAGCTTAGGGTCCGGGGAAGCTTTCTTT.

V and J are TRBV9 and TRBJ2-5; 7 bases match TRBD2. Germline lookup yields CDR1 SGDLS and CDR2 YYNGEE. The CDR3 has 14 amino acids. V gave up 4 bases and J gave up 3 bases; unmatched junction bases: 6. The CDR3 here is CASSPGLAEETQYF. CDR3 nucleotide sequence: TGTGCCAGCAGCCCAGGTCTAGCGGAAGAGACCCAGTACTTC.

The chain combines TRBV10-3 with TRBJ1-1; D ambiguous. V gave up 8 bases and J gave up 3 bases, with 28 bases separating them. The CDR3 is made up of 18 amino acids. Germline values: CDR1 ENHRY, CDR2 SYGVKD. In nucleotides, the CDR3 is TGTGCCATCGGTTCTTCGTCCGTAGCGAAACCTAGGGACACTGAAGCTTTCTTT. It translates to CAIGSSSVAKPRDTEAFF.

This clonotype showed up just a few times. A much larger clone is a single base away; this may be a read error. The chain links TRBV29-1 to TRBJ2-1, with TRBD2 matching over 9 bases. Trimming removed 5 bases from V and 6 bases from J; junction bases left unmatched: 5. The CDR3 has 13 amino acids. CDR1 and CDR2 from the germline V gene are SQVTM and ANQGSEA. The CDR3, as DNA: TGCAGCGTTTGCAGTAGCGGGAGCAATGAGCAGTTCTTC. Its protein product is CSVCSSGSNEQFF.